This paragraph reports one T cell receptor (beta chain). The sample is drawn from a study of blood T cell repertoires in COVID-19. Study-wide context: Both acute and convalescent COVID-19 samples were obtained from the United States, Italy and Spain. Sample material is recorded as cDNA or gDNA derived from T cells, B-cell-depleted T cells, or PBMCs.

The V gene's germline CDR1 is SGHAT and CDR2 FQNNGV. Trimming shortened V by 3 bases and J by 4 bases, and 9 bases separated the two germline ends. CDR3 length: 13 residues. Authors' methods: Scientists estimated how many nucleated cells there were by amplifying reference gene primers. Here immunoSEQ multiplex PCR was the method, and the copy in TCRdb shows in-frame clones only, minus some. V and J calls and clone size follow that table, whereas D and trimming were derived from the DNA. The sample carries 130,000 to 150,000 clones, 80% to 90% recorded once. A Seattle source enrolled patients during active infection and followed them longitudinally.

The source is a woman aged 55-69 years with COVID-19, enrolled during active disease. The sample taken for sequencing was peripheral blood. The V gene is TRBV11-2, the J gene TRBJ1-1; D gene ambiguous. DNA of the CDR3: TGTGCCAGCAGCTTCGGGGAGGGCACTGAAGCTTTCTTT. Its protein is CASSFGEGTEAFF.